This T cell receptor beta chain was observed in a study of shared T cell receptors in the human thymus. The table came from immunoSEQ multiplex PCR; TCRdb's copy has only in-frame clones and leaves some out. The sample has hundreds of thousands of clones; more than 75% are singletons. These same records also appear under a second study, on human thymus T cells. That investigation notes: Related work showed strongly overlapping thymic repertoires across unrelated individuals.

This sequence originates from a boy younger than two with a congenital heart defect. Sequencing used thymocytes.

As DNA, the CDR3 is TGTGCCAGCAGCCTCTCCCGGGGGACAGGAGTCTACGAGCAGTACTTC. Protein sequence: CASSLSRGTGVYEQYF. The chain is built from TRBV11-2 and TRBJ2-7; 8 nucleotides line up with TRBD1. Losses at the gene ends were 5 bases for V and 3 bases for J; bases not matched to a gene: 12. Germline-derived CDR1 and CDR2 are SGHAT and FQNNGV. The CDR3 is 16 residues long.